The 28 T cell receptor beta chains below were found in one sample sequenced in a study of blood T cell repertoires in COVID-19. The data were produced by immunoSEQ multiplex PCR, yet TCRdb's version contains in-frame clones alone and is incomplete. The top ten clones hold roughly 20% of a sample with around 180,000 clones, 86% of them seen once. Sample: peripheral blood. The receptors come from a man between 70 and 80 years old with active or convalescent COVID-19.

The rearrangement uses TRBV30 and TRBJ1-1, with D unresolved. The V gene lost 5 bases and the J gene lost 4 bases, with 20 bases spanning the gap. This CDR3 has 15 amino acids. The germline V gene has CDR1 GTSNPN and CDR2 SVGIG (reference sequence). CDR3 bases: TGTGCCTGGTTTCCTCTGGATCGGCGAGGCACTGAAGCTTTCTTT. Translating it yields CAWFPLDRRGTEAFF. The full variable domain, in which reference TRBV30 and TRBJ1-1 provide the parts outside the CDR3, is SQTIHQWPATLVQPVGSPLSLECTVEGTSNPNLYWYRQAAGRGLQLLFYSVGIGQISSEVPQNLSASRPQDRQFILSSKKLLLSDSGFYLCAWFPLDRRGTEAFFGQGTRLTVV.

Only a few counts were recorded for this clone. The chain carries TRBV5-1 and TRBJ2-5, with a tentative D call TRBD2 (5 bases). Germline CDR1 and CDR2: SGHRS and YFSETQ. V was shortened by 0 bases and J by 1 base, with 10 bases between the two germline ends. The length of the CDR3 is 15 residues. This chain's CDR3 is CASSLVGRLQETQYF. The CDR3 DNA sequence: TGCGCCAGCAGCTTGGTGGGGAGACTCCAAGAGACCCAGTACTTC.

The V gene is TRBV19, the J gene TRBJ2-1, with 7 nucleotides matching TRBD1. V lost 0 bases and J lost 4; bases outside the gene matches: 9. Germline assignment: CDR1 LNHDA and CDR2 SQIVND (reference sequence). The length of the CDR3 is 17 residues. The CDR3 here is CASSIDLRGGTYNEQFF. CDR3 DNA: TGTGCCAGTAGTATAGATCTGAGAGGGGGCACATACAATGAGCAGTTCTTC.

In this sample, this clone turned up once. The V and J genes are TRBV27 and TRBJ1-1, with a tentative D call TRBD1 (6 bases). The CDR3 extends over 19 amino acids. Germline-derived CDR1 and CDR2 are MNHEY and SMNVEV (reference sequence). Trimming cost V 4 bases and J 4 bases, with 28 bases left between them. The chain's CDR3 is CASSSMYRQDLQGSTEAFF. The CDR3, as DNA: TGTGCCAGCAGTTCCATGTATCGACAGGACCTCCAAGGAAGCACTGAAGCTTTCTTT.

The chain carries TRBV28 and TRBJ1-2; 7 positions match TRBD1. In germline, CDR1 is MDHEN, CDR2 SYDVKM. CDR3 length: 13 amino acids. V lost 7 bases to trimming and J lost 3 bases; unmatched junction nucleotides: 5. In nucleotides, the CDR3 is TGTGCCAGCAATAACAGGGGCGACTATGGCTACACCTTC. Translating gives CASNNRGDYGYTF.

The V call is TRBV27, the J call TRBJ2-2; 13 nucleotides line up with TRBD2. The CDR3 covers 21 residues. Losses at the gene ends were 8 bases for V and 1 base for J; bases not matched to a gene: 19. Looked up from germline, CDR1 is MNHEY and CDR2 is SMNVEV (reference sequence). Written as DNA, the CDR3 is TGTGCCAGCCCCGCCCAGGTCCGCTGGACTAGCGGGGGACAGAACACCGGGGAGCTGTTTTTT. As protein: CASPAQVRWTSGGQNTGELFF.

The V call is TRBV3-1 (or the pseudogene TRBV3-2), the J call TRBJ1-2; D call uncertain. This CDR3 spans 15 amino acids. In germline, CDR1 is LGHDT, CDR2 YNNKEL (reference sequence). Trimming took off 4 bases at V and 10 bases at J, with 22 bases between the two ends. For the CDR3, the DNA is TGTGCCAGCAGCCGCCGATATTTTGGGGAGGCGGACTACACCTTC. Residues: CASSRRYFGEADYTF.

The rearrangement uses TRBV7-2 and TRBJ1-1, with D perhaps TRBD1 (6 bases). Trimming shortened V by 1 base and J by 1 base, and 10 bases separated the two germline ends. CDR3 length: 15 residues. Germline-derived CDR1 and CDR2 are SGHTA and FQGNSA. The CDR3 DNA sequence: TGTGCCAGCAGCTTAGGGGGACAAAAGAACACTGAAGCTTTCTTT. Translation: CASSLGGQKNTEAFF.

There are a few counts of this clone. This chain joins TRBV7-2 and TRBJ2-1, with D hard to call. CDR1 and CDR2 (germline): SGHTA, FQGNSA. This CDR3 spans 12 amino acids. V was shortened by 7 bases and J by 4 bases, with 8 bases between the two germline ends. CDR3 loop: CASTFRYNEQFF. The CDR3 bases are TGTGCCAGCACCTTCCGGTACAATGAGCAGTTCTTC.

The rearrangement links TRBV6-6 to TRBJ2-7; no clear D gene. The CDR3 has 13 residues. V lost 5 bases to trimming and J lost 6 bases, with 14 bases between them. CDR1 MNHNY and CDR2 SVGAGI come from the germline V gene (reference sequence). The CDR3 is CASSPPPGGEQYF. CDR3 nucleotide sequence: TGTGCCAGCAGTCCCCCCCCCGGTGGCGAGCAGTACTTC.

The rearrangement links TRBV30 to TRBJ1-5; TRBD1 might be the D (5 bases). Trimming cost V 5 bases and J 2 bases, with 13 bases left between them. Per the germline V gene, CDR1 is GTSNPN and CDR2 is SVGIG (reference sequence). This CDR3 contains 14 residues. The DNA of the CDR3 is TGTGCCTGGTCCCTGGGAGGGGGCAATCAGCCCCAGCATTTT. It specifies CAWSLGGGNQPQHF.

The chain combines TRBV28 with TRBJ1-2, with TRBD1 as a possible D gene (5 bases). Germline V gene lookup returns CDR1 MDHEN and CDR2 SYDVKM. V was pared by 5 bases and J by 8 bases, with 18 bases between. CDR3 length: 14 residues. The DNA of the CDR3 is TGTGCCAGCAGTCCCCTGGGACTTTCCGTGGGCTACACCTTC. It translates to CASSPLGLSVGYTF.

J is TRBJ2-7 and V is TRBV3-1 (or the pseudogene TRBV3-2); 7 positions agree with TRBD1. The CDR3 is 18 amino acids. Germline CDR1 and CDR2: LGHDT and YNNKEL (reference sequence). With 2 bases clipped from V and 4 bases from J, the junction kept 17 bases outside the gene matches. The CDR3, as DNA: TGTGCCAGCAGCCAAAGGTACGGGACCCCGGGACAGAGATACGAGCAGTACTTC. Its translation: CASSQRYGTPGQRYEQYF.

This clone is a singleton in its sample. J is TRBJ1-1 and V is TRBV5-1; 7 bases are shared with TRBD1. Germline CDR1 and CDR2: SGHRS and YFSETQ. The CDR3 is 14 residues long. J was trimmed by 1 base and V by 3 bases; bases with no gene match: 3. The CDR3 loop reads CASSSGQSNTEAFF. The DNA for the CDR3 is TGCGCCAGCAGCTCGGGACAGTCGAACACTGAAGCTTTCTTT. The full variable domain, its missing parts supplied by reference TRBV5-1 and TRBJ1-1, is KAGVTQTPRYLIKTRGQQVTLSCSPISGHRSVSWYQQTPGQGLQFLFEYFSETQRNKGNFPGRFSGRQFSNSRSEMNVSTLELGDSALYLCASSSGQSNTEAFFGQGTRLTVV.

The V and J genes are TRBV7-9 and TRBJ1-6, with D possibly being TRBD1 (5 bases). Germline CDR1 SEHNR, CDR2 FQNEAQ (reference sequence). The CDR3 has 17 residues. Trimming cost V 5 bases and J 0 bases, with 14 bases left between them. The CDR3 DNA reads as TGTGCCAGCAGCCTCCCCCGGGGGAGCTCCTATAATTCACCCCTCCACTTT. It codes for CASSLPRGSSYNSPLHF.

V is TRBV19 and J is TRBJ2-1, with 8 bases identical to TRBD2. V shed 5 bases and J 6 bases; nucleotides not matched to a gene: 9. Germline loops: CDR1 LNHDA, CDR2 SQIVND (reference sequence). The CDR3 contains 15 residues. In DNA form, the CDR3 reads TGTGCCAGTAGTTTCCGGGGAGCGGGAGCCAATGAGCAGTTCTTC. Amino acids: CASSFRGAGANEQFF.

This clone is a singleton in its sample. The chain joins TRBV4-3 to TRBJ1-2, with 8 nucleotides matching TRBD1. Germline V gene sequence: CDR1 LGHNA, CDR2 YSLEER. V trimming: 0 bases; J trimming: 1 base; junction bases outside the gene matches: 10. The CDR3 covers 18 residues. The CDR3 sequence: CASSQDRRTGILNYGYTF. The CDR3 DNA reads TGCGCCAGCAGCCAAGATCGCCGGACAGGGATCCTTAACTATGGCTACACCTTC.

The chain joins TRBV29-1 to TRBJ2-5, with D perhaps TRBD2 (6 bases). Trimming cost V 8 bases and J 4 bases, with 20 bases left between them. The CDR3 consists of 14 residues. Germline values: CDR1 SQVTM, CDR2 ANQGSEA. CDR3 in amino acids: CSTRRRAEAETQYF. In nucleotides, the CDR3 is TGCAGCACCCGAAGGAGGGCAGAGGCAGAGACCCAGTACTTC.

The J gene is TRBJ1-3, the V gene TRBV18; the D gene is possibly TRBD1 (6 bases). CDR3 length equals 16 residues. Germline CDR1 KGHSH, CDR2 LQKENI. V shed 3 bases and J shed 0 bases, with 12 bases lying between them. The CDR3 is CASSPSGQTSGNTIYF. The CDR3 DNA is TGTGCCAGCTCACCTTCCGGACAGACCTCTGGAAACACCATATATTTT.

V usage is TRBV5-1 and J usage is TRBJ1-2; no definite D call. Germline V gene data show CDR1 as SGHRS and CDR2 as YFSETQ. The CDR3 runs to 15 residues. V lost 1 base and J 2 bases, leaving 12 bases between the germline ends. The DNA of the CDR3 is TGCGCCAGCAGCTTGAACTCTGGCGGGAACTATGGCTACACCTTC. This codes for CASSLNSGGNYGYTF. The entire variable domain, with the rest obtained from reference TRBV5-1 and TRBJ1-2, is as follows: KAGVTQTPRYLIKTRGQQVTLSCSPISGHRSVSWYQQTPGQGLQFLFEYFSETQRNKGNFPGRFSGRQFSNSRSEMNVSTLELGDSALYLCASSLNSGGNYGYTFGSGTRLTVV.

This rearrangement joins TRBV9 to TRBJ2-7; 8 nucleotides match TRBD1. V was clipped by 3 bases and J by 2 bases; unmatched bases: 7. Germline values: CDR1 SGDLS, CDR2 YYNGEE. The CDR3 spans 15 residues. As DNA, the CDR3 is TGTGCCAGCAGCGCGAGGACAGGGCCAGCCTACGAGCAGTACTTC. This translates into CASSARTGPAYEQYF.

This clone was counted a single time. The rearrangement uses TRBV27 and TRBJ2-5; 9 bases are shared with TRBD1. The germline CDR1 and CDR2 sequences are MNHEY and SMNVEV (reference sequence). The CDR3 consists of 15 residues. V lost 1 base, J lost 4 bases, and 4 bases stayed unmatched. The CDR3 here is CASSLYPQGAETQYF. The CDR3 DNA reads TGTGCCAGCAGTTTATACCCACAGGGGGCAGAGACCCAGTACTTC.

This clone was picked up one time. The CDR3: CASSQSWRGNTGELFF. The CDR3 DNA reads TGTGCCAGCAGCCAATCCTGGCGGGGGAACACCGGGGAGCTGTTTTTT. The V and J genes are TRBV14 and TRBJ2-2; TRBD2 might be the D (6 bases). Deletions cut 2 bases from V and 1 base from J, with 11 bases between. The CDR3 loop spans 16 amino acids. Per germline, CDR1 SGHDN and CDR2 FVKESK.

This clone occurred a few times. The chain links TRBV14 to TRBJ2-7, with D hard to call. Trimming took 1 base from V and 4 from J, leaving 2 bases between them. Per the germline V gene, CDR1 is SGHDN and CDR2 is FVKESK. This CDR3 region has 11 residues. The CDR3 here is CASSQAYEQYF. CDR3 bases: TGTGCCAGCAGCCAAGCGTACGAGCAGTACTTC.

CDR3 loop: CASSLRGSNQPQHF. CDR3 DNA sequence: TGTGCCAGCAGCTTGCGCGGGAGCAATCAGCCCCAGCATTTT. The chain carries TRBV5-6 and TRBJ1-5; unclear D gene. The CDR3 spans 14 residues. Trimming shortened V by 1 base and J by 1 base, and 6 bases separated the two germline ends. Germline CDR1 and CDR2: SGHDT and YYEEEE.

This chain joins TRBV5-6 and TRBJ1-2, with 8 bases fitting TRBD1. In germline, CDR1 is SGHDT, CDR2 YYEEEE. The CDR3 is 16 residues long. J gave up 8 bases and V 3 bases, and 15 bases lay outside the gene matches. In DNA form, the CDR3 reads TGTGCCAGCAGCTCCTCGGGCAGGGGGCAACTTAGCGGCTACACCTTC. Residues: CASSSSGRGQLSGYTF.

The V call is TRBV12-5, the J call TRBJ2-1; 9 bases agree with TRBD2. Germline CDR1 LGHNT, CDR2 FRNRAP. V was clipped by 5 bases and J by 8 bases; unmatched bases: 13. The CDR3 has 16 amino acids. CDR3 nucleotides: TGTGCTAGTGGTCCTTACTCGGGACTAGCTTTGCATGAGCAGTTCTTC. It specifies CASGPYSGLALHEQFF.

The chain combines TRBV12-3 or TRBV12-4 with TRBJ1-5; D is ambiguous. This CDR3 is 13 amino acids long. Trimming removed 2 bases at V and 10 bases at J, with 12 bases between. CDR3 sequence reads: CASSLSGSGPQHF. The CDR3 bases are TGTGCCAGCAGTTTATCGGGTTCGGGACCCCAGCATTTT.